This T cell receptor beta chain comes out of a study of blood T cell repertoires in COVID-19. About the research overall: Italy, Spain and the United States were the sources of the convalescent and acute COVID-19 samples. Sources were T cells, B-cell-depleted T cells, or PBMCs; the material itself was cDNA or gDNA.

Original processing notes: Scientists estimated how many nucleated cells there were by amplifying reference gene primers. TCRdb keeps only in-frame clones here, not all; method: immunoSEQ multiplex PCR. V, J and clone size were drawn from that table, and D and trimming were deduced from the DNA. The sample carries some 70,000 clones, more than 65% recorded once. This clone was counted only a few times. This TCR came from a woman aged 55-69 years with acute or convalescent COVID-19. Sequencing was carried out using peripheral blood.

The CDR3 DNA reads TGTGCCAGCAGCTTAGACCCACAAACGAACTATGGCTACACCTTC. Protein product: CASSLDPQTNYGYTF. The chain combines TRBV11-2 with TRBJ1-2, with D uncertain. The CDR3 has 15 amino acids. The V gene's germline CDR1 is SGHAT and CDR2 FQNNGV. Trimming took off 0 bases at V and 2 bases at J, with 10 bases between the two ends.